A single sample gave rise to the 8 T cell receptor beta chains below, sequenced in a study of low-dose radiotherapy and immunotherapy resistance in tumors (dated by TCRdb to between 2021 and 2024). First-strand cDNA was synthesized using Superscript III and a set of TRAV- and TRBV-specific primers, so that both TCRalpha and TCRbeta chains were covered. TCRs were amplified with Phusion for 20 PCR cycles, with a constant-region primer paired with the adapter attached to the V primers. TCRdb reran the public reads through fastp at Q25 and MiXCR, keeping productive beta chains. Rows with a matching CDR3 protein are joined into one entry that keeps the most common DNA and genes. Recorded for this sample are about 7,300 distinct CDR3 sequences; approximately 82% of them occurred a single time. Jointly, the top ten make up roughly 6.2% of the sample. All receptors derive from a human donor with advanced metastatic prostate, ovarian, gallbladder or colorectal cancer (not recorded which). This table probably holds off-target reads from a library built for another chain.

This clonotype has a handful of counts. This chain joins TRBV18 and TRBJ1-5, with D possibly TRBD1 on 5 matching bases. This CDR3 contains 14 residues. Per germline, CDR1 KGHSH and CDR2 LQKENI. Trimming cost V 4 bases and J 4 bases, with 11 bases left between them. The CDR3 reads CASSLGGGNQPQHF. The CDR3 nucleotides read TGTGCCAGCTCACTTGGGGGGGGAAATCAGCCCCAGCATTTT.

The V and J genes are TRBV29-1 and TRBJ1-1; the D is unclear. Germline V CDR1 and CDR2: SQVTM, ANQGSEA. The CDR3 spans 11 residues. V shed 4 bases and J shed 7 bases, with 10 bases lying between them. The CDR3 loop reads CSVVPALEAFF. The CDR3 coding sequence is TGCAGCGTTGTGCCGGCGCTTGAAGCTTTCTTT.

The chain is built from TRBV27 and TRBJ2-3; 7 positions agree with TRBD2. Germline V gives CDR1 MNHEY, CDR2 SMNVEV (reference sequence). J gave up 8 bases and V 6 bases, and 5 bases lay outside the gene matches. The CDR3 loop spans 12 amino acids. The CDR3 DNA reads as TGTGCCAGCAGCTATAGCGGGTTTACGCAGTATTTT. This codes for CASSYSGFTQYF.

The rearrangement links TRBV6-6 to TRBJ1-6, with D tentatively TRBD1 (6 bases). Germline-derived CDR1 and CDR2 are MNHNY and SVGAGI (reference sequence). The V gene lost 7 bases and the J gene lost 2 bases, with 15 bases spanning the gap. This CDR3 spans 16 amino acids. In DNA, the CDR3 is TGTGCCAGCACCAGACAGGTCGGCGCCTATAATTCACCCCTCCACTTT. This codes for CASTRQVGAYNSPLHF.

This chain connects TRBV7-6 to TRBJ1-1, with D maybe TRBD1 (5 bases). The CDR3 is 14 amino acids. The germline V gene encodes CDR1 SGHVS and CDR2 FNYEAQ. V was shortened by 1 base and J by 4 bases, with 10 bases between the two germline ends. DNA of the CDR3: TGTGCCAGCAGCTTAGACGGGGGAGGCACTGAAGCTTTCTTT. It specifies CASSLDGGGTEAFF.

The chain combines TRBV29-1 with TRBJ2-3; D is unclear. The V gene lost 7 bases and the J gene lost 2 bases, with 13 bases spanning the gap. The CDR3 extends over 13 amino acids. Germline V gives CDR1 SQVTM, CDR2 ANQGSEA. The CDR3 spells CSGSDGNTDTQYF. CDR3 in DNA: TGCAGCGGTTCAGACGGCAACACAGATACGCAGTATTTT.

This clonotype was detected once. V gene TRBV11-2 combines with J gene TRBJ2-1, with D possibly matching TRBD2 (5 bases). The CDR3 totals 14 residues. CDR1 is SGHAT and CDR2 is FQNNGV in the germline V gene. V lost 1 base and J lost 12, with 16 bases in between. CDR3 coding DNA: TGTGCCAGCAGCTTAGCGCCCGCGGGTTTTAGGCAGTTCTTC. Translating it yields CASSLAPAGFRQFF.

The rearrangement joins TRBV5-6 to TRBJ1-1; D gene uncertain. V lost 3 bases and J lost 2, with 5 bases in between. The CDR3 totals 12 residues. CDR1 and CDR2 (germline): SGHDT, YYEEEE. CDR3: CASSSPNTEAFF. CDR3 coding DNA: TGTGCCAGCAGCTCACCAAACACTGAAGCTTTCTTT.